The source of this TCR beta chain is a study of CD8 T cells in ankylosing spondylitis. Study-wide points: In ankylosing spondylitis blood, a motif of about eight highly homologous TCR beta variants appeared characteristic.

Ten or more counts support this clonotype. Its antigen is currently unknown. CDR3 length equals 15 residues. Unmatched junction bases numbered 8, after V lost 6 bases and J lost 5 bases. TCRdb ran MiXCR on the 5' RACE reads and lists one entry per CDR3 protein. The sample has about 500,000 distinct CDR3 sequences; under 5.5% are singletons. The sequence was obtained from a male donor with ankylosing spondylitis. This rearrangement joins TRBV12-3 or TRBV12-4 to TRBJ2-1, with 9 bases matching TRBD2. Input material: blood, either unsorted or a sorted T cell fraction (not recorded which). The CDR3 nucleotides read TGTGCCAGCAGGCCCCAAGTAGCGGGAGACAATGAGCAGTTCTTC. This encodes CASRPQVAGDNEQFF.